This TCR beta chain was sequenced during a study of cytomegalovirus exposure and HLA in healthy donors. PCR used 60 Vbeta primers and 13 Jbeta primers. Assay: immunoSEQ multiplex PCR; the TCRdb copy retains only in-frame clones and omits some. This sample has 150,000 to 200,000 clones, with about 83% found just once. V trimming: 4 bases; J trimming: 4 bases; junction bases outside the gene matches: 3. The CDR3 has 13 amino acids. Germline loops: CDR1 SNHLY, CDR2 FYNNEI. Sequenced input: PBMCs. This rearrangement joins TRBV2 to TRBJ2-5, with 7 bases matching TRBD2. This clonotype originated in a woman aged 25 to 39 in good health and CMV-seropositive. The CDR3 bases are TGTGCCAGCAGTGGGGGGGGAGGAGAGACCCAGTACTTC. It specifies CASSGGGGETQYF.